Each of the 17 T cell receptor beta chains below was sequenced from the same sample in a study of neurological immune-mediated disorders. TCRdb fed the 5' RACE reads into MiXCR, producing one record per CDR3 protein. The sample carries about 66,000 distinct CDR3 sequences, around 3% recorded once. Sequencing input: PBMCs. These receptors were obtained from a man in his forties with multiple sclerosis.

This clonotype was seen repeatedly, ten times or more. This chain connects TRBV4-2 to TRBJ1-4, with D hard to call. Trimming removed 1 base at V and 5 bases at J, with 11 bases between. The CDR3 has 15 amino acids. The V gene's germline CDR1 is LGHNA and CDR2 YNFKEQ. CDR3 sequence (DNA): TGTGCCAGCAGCCAAGGACAAAAGACAAATGAAAAACTGTTTTTT. Translation gives CASSQGQKTNEKLFF.

This clonotype has at least ten counts. The chain is built from TRBV6-5 and TRBJ2-7; D might be TRBD1 (6 bases). Trimming cost V 6 bases and J 0 bases, with 9 bases left between them. The CDR3 is 13 amino acids. Looked up from germline, CDR1 is MNHEY and CDR2 is SVGAGI. The CDR3 DNA follows: TGTGCCAGCAGGTTCAGGGGCTCCTACGAGCAGTACTTC. Its protein is CASRFRGSYEQYF.

This clonotype was seen many times. The CDR3 nucleotides read TGCAGCGTTGAAGTGGGGTGGCGGGGGAACTATGGCTACACCTTC. It yields the protein CSVEVGWRGNYGYTF. The rearrangement joins TRBV29-1 to TRBJ1-2; D is possibly TRBD1 (5 bases). Trimming pared 1 base from V and 2 bases from J, leaving 14 bases between. The germline V gene encodes CDR1 SQVTM and CDR2 ANQGSEA. The CDR3 contains 15 residues.

This clonotype was counted at least ten times. The chain couples TRBV7-9 to TRBJ2-7, with a possible D match to TRBD1 (6 bases). The germline gives CDR1 SEHNR, CDR2 FQNEAQ (reference sequence). Trimming stripped 5 bases from V and 2 bases from J, with 10 bases between. The CDR3 sequence is 13 residues long. CDR3 sequence (DNA): TGTGCCAGCAGCACCGACAGGACCTACGAGCAGTACTTC. Amino acid sequence: CASSTDRTYEQYF.

This clonotype was counted many times. V usage is TRBV6-9 and J usage is TRBJ1-1; 8 bases are shared with TRBD1. CDR1 and CDR2 from the germline V gene are MNHGY and SVAAGI. The V and J ends lost 3 bases and 9 bases, in that order; junction bases with no gene match: 6. CDR3 length: 13 amino acids. The CDR3 loop is CASSYSGQGQAFF. CDR3 bases: TGTGCCAGCAGTTACTCAGGACAGGGCCAAGCTTTCTTT.

The sample holds many counts of this clonotype. J is TRBJ1-2 and V is TRBV5-6; D gene ambiguous. The V end was cut by 3 bases, the J end by 4 bases, with 13 bases between. The germline V gene encodes CDR1 SGHDT and CDR2 YYEEEE. The CDR3 runs to 14 residues. CDR3 loop: CASSSLERAYGYTF. CDR3 nucleotide sequence: TGTGCCAGCAGCTCATTGGAGAGGGCCTATGGCTACACCTTC.

V is TRBV20-1 and J is TRBJ2-5; no definite D call. The V gene's germline CDR1 is DFQATT and CDR2 SNEGSKA (reference sequence). The CDR3 extends over 13 amino acids. Trimming left V 7 bases short and J 5 bases short, with 17 bases between. CDR3 coding DNA: TGCAGTGAACTCCTAACCGACTCGGAGACCCAGTACTTC. Its translation: CSELLTDSETQYF.

V is TRBV18 and J is TRBJ2-4, with D perhaps matching TRBD1 (6 bases). Germline V gene lookup returns CDR1 KGHSH and CDR2 LQKENI. V lost 6 bases to trimming and J lost 6 bases, with 27 bases between them. The CDR3 is 18 residues long. Written as DNA, the CDR3 is TGTGCCAGCTCGGACAGTTTGGTGAAAGGGGACCTTGGAAACATTCAGTACTTC. Translating it yields CASSDSLVKGDLGNIQYF.

The chain combines TRBV12-3 or TRBV12-4 with TRBJ2-1; a weak D match, TRBD1 (5 bases). Trimming took off 5 bases at V and 6 bases at J, with 20 bases between the two ends. The CDR3 has 16 residues. This CDR3 reads CASSPDLGKGFNEQFF. The CDR3 nucleotides read TGTGCCAGCAGTCCCGACCTGGGAAAGGGGTTCAATGAGCAGTTCTTC.

This clonotype was seen at least ten times. The chain is built from TRBV27 and TRBJ2-7; 7 positions agree with TRBD1. CDR3 length: 15 residues. Germline-derived CDR1 and CDR2 are MNHEY and SMNVEV (reference sequence). The ends lost 8 bases at V and 2 bases at J; junction bases unmatched: 12. CDR3 nucleotide sequence: TGTGCCAGCGGCCGTTGGTTGGGACAGACCTACGAGCAGTACTTC. Its translation is CASGRWLGQTYEQYF.

This clonotype was counted only a few times. This chain joins TRBV7-9 and TRBJ1-6, with D perhaps matching TRBD1 (5 bases). V was pared by 1 base and J by 8 bases, with 12 bases between. CDR1 and CDR2 from the germline V gene are SEHNR and FQNEAQ (reference sequence). The CDR3 length is 15 residues. The CDR3 bases are TGTGCCAGCAGCTTAGATGCAGGGCGACATTCACCCCTCCACTTT. This sequence encodes CASSLDAGRHSPLHF.

This clonotype was seen repeatedly, ten times or more. This rearrangement joins TRBV29-1 to TRBJ2-3; the D is unclear. The CDR3 spans 14 residues. Germline values: CDR1 SQVTM, CDR2 ANQGSEA. The V and J ends lost 1 base and 1 base respectively, with 9 bases between them. CDR3 in DNA: TGCAGCGTTGAAGGGGCCCCCCGCACAGATACGCAGTATTTT. It yields the protein CSVEGAPRTDTQYF.

This clonotype was detected many times. A read error is possible here, since a much larger clone lies one base away. The gene calls are TRBV5-1 and TRBJ1-3; possible D gene TRBD1, 6 bases. CDR1 is SGHRS, CDR2 YFSETQ, per germline. This CDR3 has 12 residues. DNA of the CDR3: TGCGCCAGCAGCTTGGGGGACACTCCGGCCAATTTT. Translating it yields CASSLGDTPANF.

This clonotype was recorded many times. CDR3 protein: CASSLSAEQYF. CDR3 coding DNA: TGTGCCAGCAGCCTTAGTGCCGAGCAGTACTTC. The chain employs TRBV4-2 and TRBJ2-7; D gene uncertain. The ends were cut back, 4 bases at V and 6 bases at J, with 7 bases in the middle. This CDR3 region has 11 residues. The germline CDR1 and CDR2 sequences are LGHNA and YNFKEQ.

This clonotype occurred a few times. This chain connects TRBV5-6 to TRBJ2-1; the match to TRBD2 covers 8 bases. J was trimmed by 10 bases and V by 1 base; bases with no gene match: 1. CDR3 length: 12 residues. Germline loops: CDR1 SGHDT, CDR2 YYEEEE. DNA of the CDR3: TGTGCCAGCAGCTTGAGCGGGAGAGAGCAGTTCTTC. It yields the protein CASSLSGREQFF. The variable domain in full, with the rest retrieved from reference TRBV5-6 and TRBJ2-1, is DAGVTQSPTHLIKTRGQQVTLRCSPKSGHDTVSWYQQALGQGPQFIFQYYEEEERQRGNFPDRFSGHQFPNYSSELNVNALLLGDSALYLCASSLSGREQFFGPGTRLTVL.

This clonotype was counted many times. V gene TRBV9 combines with J gene TRBJ1-6; D is undetermined. V dropped 4 bases and J dropped 16 bases, with 21 bases sitting between them. The length of the CDR3 is 14 residues. Germline V gives CDR1 SGDLS, CDR2 YYNGEE. This CDR3 is CASSSLMGEDPLHF. CDR3 nucleotide sequence: TGTGCCAGCAGCTCCTTGATGGGAGAGGATCCTCTCCACTTT.

The chain employs TRBV6-5 and TRBJ1-1; D gene uncertain. The CDR3 runs 12 residues. CDR1 is MNHEY and CDR2 is SVGAGI in the germline V gene. CDR3: CSTGEGGTEAFF. DNA for the CDR3: TGTTCCACCGGAGAGGGCGGAACTGAAGCTTTCTTT.